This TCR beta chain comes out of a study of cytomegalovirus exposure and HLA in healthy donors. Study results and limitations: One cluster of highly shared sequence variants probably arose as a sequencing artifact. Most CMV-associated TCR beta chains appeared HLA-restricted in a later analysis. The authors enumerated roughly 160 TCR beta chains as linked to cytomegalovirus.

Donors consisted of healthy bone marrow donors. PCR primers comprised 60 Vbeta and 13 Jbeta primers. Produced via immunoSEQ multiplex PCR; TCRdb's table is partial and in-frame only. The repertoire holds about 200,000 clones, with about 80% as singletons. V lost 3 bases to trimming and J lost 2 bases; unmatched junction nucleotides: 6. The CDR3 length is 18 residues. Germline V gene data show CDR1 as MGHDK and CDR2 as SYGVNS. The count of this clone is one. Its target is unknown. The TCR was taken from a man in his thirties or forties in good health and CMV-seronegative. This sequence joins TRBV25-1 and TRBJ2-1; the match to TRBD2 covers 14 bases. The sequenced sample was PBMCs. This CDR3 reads CASSDPRTSGRPYNEQFF. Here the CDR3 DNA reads TGTGCCAGCAGTGATCCCAGGACTAGCGGGAGGCCCTACAATGAGCAGTTCTTC.